Listed below are T cell receptor beta chains from one sample, sequenced in a study of OX40 agonist ivuxolimab in advanced cancers. Using immunoSEQ multiplex PCR, the repertoire was profiled, and TCRdb retains in-frame clones only, with some absent. The table has about 63,000 clones, approximately 88% seen once. Sequencing used CD4+ or CD8+ T cells sorted from blood, obtained in a trial of the OX40 agonist ivuxolimab. The receptors were gathered from an adult with an advanced solid tumor such as melanoma, head and neck, liver or kidney cancer. Each CDR3 is given with its conserved first and last residue. The order of the fields is V gene, D gene, J gene, clone size, CDR3 protein, CDR3 DNA. The D gene is left open where the match is weak. Rows may omit the clone size; those that give it use once, few, many or a size class.

TRBV25-1	NA	TRBJ2-5	NA	CASSEVRQETQYF	TGTGCCAGCAGTGAAGTCAGGCAAGAGACCCAGTACTTC
TRBV5-5	TRBD2	TRBJ2-7	NA	CASSLRTSGSYEQYF	TGTGCCAGCAGCCTACGGACTAGCGGCTCCTACGAGCAGTACTTC
TRBV7-2	NA	TRBJ2-3	NA	CASSPGPGLTDTQYF	TGTGCCAGCAGCCCCGGGCCAGGGCTCACAGATACGCAGTATTTT
TRBV27	NA	TRBJ2-1	NA	CASSPTGRDEQFF	TGTGCCAGCAGTCCAACCGGACGAGATGAGCAGTTCTTC
TRBV27	TRBD2	TRBJ2-1	NA	CASSPLAGLRDEQFF	TGTGCCAGCAGTCCACTAGCGGGGCTTCGGGATGAGCAGTTCTTC
TRBV10-1	TRBD1	TRBJ1-1	NA	CASSLQGDTEAFF	TGCGCCAGCAGCTTACAGGGGGACACTGAAGCTTTCTTT
TRBV6-7	NA	TRBJ1-5	NA	CASFPGYSNQPQHF	TGTGCCAGCTTTCCAGGATATAGCAATCAGCCCCAGCATTTT
TRBV5-6	NA	TRBJ2-2	NA	CASSLDTYGGAGELFF	TGTGCCAGCAGCTTGGATACCTATGGGGGTGCCGGGGAGCTGTTTTTT
TRBV7-2	NA	TRBJ1-1	NA	CASSFRAMNTEAFF	TGTGCCAGCAGCTTTCGAGCAATGAACACTGAAGCTTTCTTT
TRBV7-3	NA	TRBJ2-3	NA	CASSLAGLSTDTQYF	TGTGCCAGCAGCTTAGCCGGACTAAGCACAGATACGCAGTATTTT
TRBV28	NA	TRBJ1-1	NA	CASSPNTEAFF	TGTGCCAGCAGTCCGAACACTGAAGCTTTCTTT
TRBV30	NA	TRBJ1-2	NA	CAWSAFTNYGYTF	TGTGCCTGGAGTGCTTTTACTAACTATGGCTACACCTTC
TRBV6-5	NA	TRBJ1-2	NA	CASSRTYPPYGYTF	TGTGCCAGCAGTCGGACATATCCCCCCTATGGCTACACCTTC
TRBV5-6	NA	TRBJ1-3	NA	CASSLGGTIYF	TGTGCCAGCAGCTTGGGGGGCACCATATATTTT
TRBV4-1	NA	TRBJ1-5	NA	CASSQDRGGLRPQHF	TGCGCCAGCAGCCAAGATAGGGGGGGGCTGAGGCCCCAGCATTTT
TRBV27	NA	TRBJ2-1	once	CASSKAVSSYNEQFF	TGTGCCAGCAGCAAAGCGGTAAGCTCCTACAATGAGCAGTTCTTC
TRBV5-1	NA	TRBJ1-4	NA	CASSAGTSNSEKLFF	TGCGCCAGCAGCGCCGGGACATCAAATAGTGAAAAACTGTTTTTT
TRBV6-6	NA	TRBJ2-1	NA	CASSSLYNEQFF	TGTGCCAGCAGTTCCCTTTACAATGAGCAGTTCTTC
TRBV5-1	TRBD2	TRBJ2-1	NA	CASSLGLAGGPVGSNEQFF	TGCGCCAGCAGCTTGGGACTAGCGGGGGGGCCCGTAGGTTCCAATGAGCAGTTCTTC
TRBV14	NA	TRBJ1-3	once	CASSHILHSGNTIYF	TGTGCCAGCAGCCACATATTACACTCTGGAAACACCATATATTTT
TRBV7-3	NA	TRBJ2-1	NA	CASSLTRDEQFF	TGTGCCAGCAGCTTAACAAGGGATGAGCAGTTCTTC
TRBV28	NA	TRBJ2-1	once	CASSLRYVREGRLVYNEQFF	TGTGCCAGCAGTTTACGTTATGTTCGCGAAGGCCGCCTCGTGTACAATGAGCAGTTCTTC
TRBV18	NA	TRBJ1-4	NA	CASSRATSRGEKLFF	TGTGCCAGCTCGAGGGCTACATCGCGTGGTGAAAAACTGTTTTTT
TRBV28	NA	TRBJ2-5	NA	CASSIEETQYF	TGTGCCAGCAGTATAGAGGAGACCCAGTACTTC
TRBV19	TRBD1	TRBJ2-7	NA	CASSNTGTGSGYEQYF	TGTGCCAGTAGTAATACCGGGACAGGGTCGGGCTACGAGCAGTACTTC
TRBV6-5	NA	TRBJ2-1	NA	CASRNSHEQFF	TGTGCCAGCAGAAATAGCCATGAGCAGTTCTTC
TRBV18	NA	TRBJ1-5	NA	CASSPQALGSNQPQHF	TGTGCCAGCTCACCACAGGCCTTGGGGAGCAATCAGCCCCAGCATTTT
TRBV10-3	NA	TRBJ2-7	NA	CAIRGDTDEQYF	TGTGCCATCAGAGGGGATACGGATGAGCAGTACTTC
TRBV7-2	NA	TRBJ2-1	NA	CASSLADRLGNEQFF	TGTGCCAGCAGCTTAGCAGACAGGCTCGGCAATGAGCAGTTCTTC
TRBV29-1	TRBD1	TRBJ1-2	NA	CSVGRDRGDGYTF	TGCAGCGTTGGTCGGGACAGGGGCGATGGCTACACCTTC
TRBV11-2	NA	TRBJ2-3	NA	CASSLPGADTQYF	TGTGCCAGCAGCTTACCCGGGGCAGATACGCAGTATTTT
TRBV29-1	TRBD1	TRBJ2-5	NA	CSVGQGARETQYF	TGCAGCGTTGGACAGGGGGCAAGGGAGACCCAGTACTTC
TRBV6-1	NA	TRBJ2-7	NA	CATSLHGSLYEQYF	TGTGCCACCAGCTTGCATGGCAGCCTTTACGAGCAGTACTTC
TRBV30	NA	TRBJ1-3	NA	CAWSLGLYAGNTIYF	TGTGCCTGGAGTTTGGGTTTATATGCTGGAAACACCATATATTTT
TRBV7-2	NA	TRBJ2-1	NA	CASSTPRMVNSYNEQFF	TGTGCCAGCAGCACACCCCGGATGGTCAACTCCTACAATGAGCAGTTCTTC
TRBV30	NA	TRBJ1-2	NA	CAWGRGEGYTF	TGTGCCTGGGGGCGGGGAGAAGGCTACACCTTC
TRBV7-9	NA	TRBJ2-7	NA	CASSLAGGDSHRYEQYF	TGTGCCAGCAGCTTAGCCGGGGGGGACAGTCACCGCTACGAGCAGTACTTC
TRBV30	NA	TRBJ1-6	NA	CAWSDRQNSPLHF	TGTGCCTGGAGCGACCGACAGAATTCACCCCTCCACTTT
TRBV5-4	NA	TRBJ2-2	NA	CASSLDSLNTGELFF	TGTGCCAGCAGCTTGGATAGCTTGAACACCGGGGAGCTGTTTTTT
TRBV20-1	NA	TRBJ1-2	once	CSDPVDHGYTF	TGCAGTGATCCCGTCGACCATGGCTACACCTTC
TRBV2	TRBD2	TRBJ2-1	NA	CASSPSGGYEQFF	TGTGCCAGCAGTCCTAGCGGGGGCTATGAGCAGTTCTTC
TRBV9	NA	TRBJ1-1	NA	CASRYGTGPNTEAFF	TGTGCCAGCCGCTACGGTACGGGCCCGAACACTGAAGCTTTCTTT
TRBV12-5	NA	TRBJ2-5	NA	CASGHRVSETQYF	TGCGCTAGTGGCCACAGGGTCTCAGAGACCCAGTACTTC
TRBV7-2	NA	TRBJ2-7	NA	CASSPSRTTYEQYF	TGTGCCAGCAGCCCTTCCCGGACCACCTACGAGCAGTACTTC
TRBV5-6	TRBD1	TRBJ1-4	NA	CASSRNRGGGEKLFF	TGTGCCAGCAGCAGAAACAGGGGAGGTGGTGAAAAACTGTTTTTT
TRBV5-1	NA	TRBJ2-3	NA	CASSTGSGSSTDTQYF	TGCGCCAGCAGCACTGGTTCCGGTTCTAGCACAGATACGCAGTATTTT
TRBV5-5	TRBD1	TRBJ1-5	NA	CASSPTGEGQPQHF	TGTGCCAGCAGCCCGACAGGGGAAGGTCAGCCCCAGCATTTT
TRBV6-5	NA	TRBJ2-2	NA	CASSAQVAPGELFF	TGTGCCAGCAGTGCACAGGTCGCCCCCGGGGAGCTGTTTTTT
TRBV27	TRBD1	TRBJ2-2	NA	CASSLWGTGGTGELFF	TGTGCCAGCAGTTTATGGGGGACAGGGGGCACCGGGGAGCTGTTTTTT
TRBV9	TRBD1	TRBJ2-7	NA	CASSVLPTTGAVYEQYF	TGTGCCAGCAGCGTACTCCCCACAACAGGGGCGGTCTACGAGCAGTACTTC
TRBV18	NA	TRBJ2-1	few	CASSPAIEVYNEQFF	TGTGCCAGCTCACCGGCCATAGAGGTCTACAATGAGCAGTTCTTC
TRBV28	NA	TRBJ1-2	NA	CASSVGDGYTF	TGTGCCAGCAGTGTGGGAGATGGCTACACCTTC
TRBV28	NA	TRBJ1-5	NA	CASRPGGTDQPQHF	TGTGCCAGCAGACCAGGAGGGACTGATCAGCCCCAGCATTTT